Each of the 11 T cell receptor beta chains below was sequenced from the same sample in a study of T cells expressing NK-cell markers. Following a re-call of the 5' RACE reads, TCRdb has one entry per CDR3 protein and lacks DNA. This table lists 150,000 to 180,000 distinct CDR3 sequences. Material: blood T cells: a sorted CD56 or NKG2C T cell subset, CD4+ or CD8+ T cells, or bulk PBMC T cells (not recorded which). These receptor sequences come from a woman between 45 and 60 years old in good health.

V usage is TRBV5-6 and J usage is TRBJ1-1; TCRdb names TRBD1, which stays unverified in the absence of DNA. CDR1 and CDR2 (germline): SGHDT, YYEEEE. The CDR3 extends over 13 amino acids. CDR3 sequence: CASSRSGQTLGFF.

The J gene is TRBJ1-4, the V gene TRBV6-5. CDR3 size: 15 residues. Germline V gene data show CDR1 as MNHEY and CDR2 as SVGAGI. CDR3 residues: CASSYSAGSNEKLFF.

The V and J genes are TRBV5-1 and TRBJ2-1; TCRdb calls TRBD2, which cannot be checked without DNA. CDR1 is SGHRS and CDR2 is YFSETQ in the germline V gene. The length of the CDR3 is 14 residues. The CDR3 sequence is CASSTSGSLNEQFF.

This chain connects TRBV27 to TRBJ2-1; there is no DNA to check the TCRdb D call of TRBD2. The CDR3 is 14 residues long. CDR1 and CDR2 (germline): MNHEY, SMNVEV (reference sequence). The CDR3 is CASRPLAGGGEQFF.

The chain recombines TRBV12-3 or TRBV12-4 with TRBJ2-7; TCRdb's assignment of TRBD2 cannot be checked, as there is no DNA. The CDR3 is made up of 15 amino acids. CDR3 amino acids: CASSLTLAGADEQYF.

This chain joins TRBV20-1 and TRBJ2-3; TCRdb names TRBD2, which stays unverified in the absence of DNA. The CDR3 runs to 15 residues. Germline loops: CDR1 DFQATT, CDR2 SNEGSKA (reference sequence). The CDR3 sequence: CSARVSGTATDTQYF.

V usage is TRBV27 and J usage is TRBJ1-2; the D call from TCRdb, TRBD1, cannot be confirmed without DNA. The CDR3 is 16 amino acids. Per germline, CDR1 MNHEY and CDR2 SMNVEV (reference sequence). CDR3 region: CASSLLWGSTFYGYTF.

This chain uses TRBV6-1 with TRBJ2-2; TCRdb designates TRBD2, a call that cannot be tested without DNA. The CDR3 covers 14 residues. The germline V gene has CDR1 MNHNS and CDR2 SASEGT. This chain's CDR3 is CASRDGLVTGELFF.

V is TRBV5-1 and J is TRBJ2-1; the TCRdb D gene call, TRBD1, has no DNA to confirm it. The CDR3 is 16 residues long. The V gene's germline CDR1 is SGHRS and CDR2 YFSETQ. CDR3 amino acids: CASSHSGTGRYNEQFF.

The gene calls are TRBV4-2 and TRBJ1-1; TCRdb's D call, TRBD1, is unchecked because there is no DNA. The CDR3 sequence is 15 residues long. Germline V gene data show CDR1 as LGHNA and CDR2 as YNFKEQ. Here the CDR3 reads CASSQEVGVNTEAFF.

The CDR3 loop is CASFLSYSWNTEAFF. The rearrangement uses TRBV6-5 and TRBJ1-1; checking the TCRdb D call of TRBD1 is not possible without DNA. Germline loops: CDR1 MNHEY, CDR2 SVGAGI. CDR3 length equals 15 residues.